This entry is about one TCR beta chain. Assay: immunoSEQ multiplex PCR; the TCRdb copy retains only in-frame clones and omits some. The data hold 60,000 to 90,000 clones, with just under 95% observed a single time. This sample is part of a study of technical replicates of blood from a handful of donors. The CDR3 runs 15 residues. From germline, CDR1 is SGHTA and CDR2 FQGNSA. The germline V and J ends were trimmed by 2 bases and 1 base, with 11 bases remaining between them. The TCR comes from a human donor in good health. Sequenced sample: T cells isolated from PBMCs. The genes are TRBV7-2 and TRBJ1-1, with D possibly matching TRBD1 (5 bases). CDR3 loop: CASSLPGFKNTEAFF. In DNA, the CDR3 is TGTGCCAGCAGCTTACCAGGGTTCAAGAACACTGAAGCTTTCTTT.